This T cell receptor (beta chain) was found in a study of Graves' ophthalmopathy and Graves' hyperthyroidism. At the level of the study: Before any treatment was given, at initial diagnosis, peripheral blood was collected.

This CDR3 is 14 amino acids long. With V trimmed by 4 bases and J by 8 bases, 10 bases remained unmatched. Per germline, CDR1 SGHRS and CDR2 YFSETQ. From RNA, the CDR3 regions of TCR beta chains were amplified and sequenced. Scientists carried out first-round RT-PCR using HTBI primers and then a second-round multiplex PCR. TCRdb reanalysed the multiplex PCR reads using MiXCR and keeps one entry per CDR3 protein. The sample holds hundreds of thousands of distinct CDR3 sequences; about 38% are singletons and the top ten take 3.3%. This clonotype was found many times. This TCR came from an adult man with Graves' ophthalmopathy. The V and J genes are TRBV5-1 and TRBJ1-2, with 8 bases aligning to TRBD1. Material for sequencing was peripheral blood. CDR3 bases: TGCGCCAGCAGCCCCGGACAGGGAATGGGGGGCTACACCTTC. Its translation: CASSPGQGMGGYTF.